The rows below give T cell receptor beta chains drawn from one sample of a study of T cell clones after liver transplantation. Only in-frame clones appear in the TCRdb table, and some are missing; sequencing was by immunoSEQ multiplex PCR. Of about 120,000 clones in the sample, about nine tenths were seen once. This specimen consisted of CD4+ T cells from blood, obtained 12 months after liver transplant. The origin of the receptors is a human patient who received a liver transplant. The graft donor may have given rise to some T cells. Each CDR3 is given with its conserved first and last residue. The D gene is left open where the match is weak. Clone size is shown for a subset of rows, as once, few, many or a class of expanded clone.

V gene	D gene	J gene	clone size	CDR3 DNA	CDR3 protein
TRBV28	.	TRBJ2-1	.	TGTGCCAGCAGTTTTACTACGCTCGGCGATGAGCAGTTCTTC	CASSFTTLGDEQFF
TRBV27	.	TRBJ1-1	once	TGTGCCAGCAGTTCCCCATGGGAACCCAATCCGAACACTGAAGCTTTCTTT	CASSSPWEPNPNTEAFF
TRBV6-4	TRBD1	TRBJ1-2	.	TGTGCCAGCAGGGACAGGGTGCAAGGCTACACCTTC	CASRDRVQGYTF
TRBV28	.	TRBJ2-2	.	TGTGCCAGCAAATGGTTAGGAGGGCCGACCGGGGAGCTGTTTTTT	CASKWLGGPTGELFF
TRBV6-5	.	TRBJ2-3	.	TGTGCCAGCAGACACCTTGCGGGCACAGATACGCAGTATTTT	CASRHLAGTDTQYF
TRBV5-8	.	TRBJ2-2	.	TGTGCCAGCAGCTTGGGGGCCAGAGACACCGGGGAGCTGTTTTTT	CASSLGARDTGELFF
TRBV6-6	.	TRBJ2-5	.	TGTGCCAGCAGGAAACCGGGAAGGGGTCAAGAGACCCAGTACTTC	CASRKPGRGQETQYF
TRBV28	TRBD2	TRBJ2-3	once	TGTGCCAGCAGCTCCCCTAGCGGGGGCACAGATACGCAGTATTTT	CASSSPSGGTDTQYF
TRBV2	.	TRBJ2-2	once	TGTGCCAGCAGCGCCAGCCGGGCCTACTCTAACACCGGGGAGCTGTTTTTT	CASSASRAYSNTGELFF
TRBV4-1	TRBD1	TRBJ1-1	.	TGCGCCAGCAGCCCCCGACAGGGGGCGATTGGAGAAGCTTTCTTT	CASSPRQGAIGEAFF
TRBV5-1	.	TRBJ2-3	.	TGCGCCAGCAGCCTGGGGAGCACAGATACGCAGTATTTT	CASSLGSTDTQYF
TRBV6-5	.	TRBJ2-1	.	TGTGCCAGCAGTTACGAGGGGACAAGGATTAATGAGCAGTTCTTC	CASSYEGTRINEQFF
TRBV30	.	TRBJ1-4	.	TGTGCCTGGAGTTCAGGACGGTTAACTAATGAAAAACTGTTTTTT	CAWSSGRLTNEKLFF
TRBV7-2	.	TRBJ2-3	.	TGTGCCAGCAGCCCGCAAGTTCGGGATACGCAGTATTTT	CASSPQVRDTQYF
TRBV5-6	TRBD2	TRBJ2-1	.	TGTGCCAGCAGCCGGGGGGCCTACAATGAGCAGTTCTTC	CASSRGAYNEQFF
TRBV5-5	TRBD2	TRBJ2-5	.	TGTGCCAGCAGCTTGGCCACCACTAGCGGAACCCAGTACTTC	CASSLATTSGTQYF
TRBV10-3	TRBD2	TRBJ2-3	.	TGTGCCATCAGTGAAGGGACTAGCGGAGATACGCAGTATTTT	CAISEGTSGDTQYF
TRBV4-2	TRBD2	TRBJ2-7	.	TGTGCCAGCAGCCAAAGCGGGAGGACCCACGAGCAGTACTTC	CASSQSGRTHEQYF
TRBV7-8	TRBD2	TRBJ2-7	few	TGTGCCAGCAGCGCCCTGAGCGGGAGGGCCGGCCACGAGCAGTACTTC	CASSALSGRAGHEQYF
TRBV29-1	.	TRBJ2-3	.	TGCAGCGTTGAGGGGGCCTTTGGGGTTACAGATACGCAGTATTTT	CSVEGAFGVTDTQYF
TRBV7-2	.	TRBJ1-5	.	TGTGCCAGCAGCCGAGACGCCCAGCCGAGTACGCCCCAGCATTTT	CASSRDAQPSTPQHF
TRBV28	.	TRBJ2-7	.	TGTGCCAGCGGTCTAAGAATCTACGAGCAGTACTTC	CASGLRIYEQYF